The entry below gives a single TCR beta chain sequence along with its context. The antigen it binds to is not known. No quality values exist for individual bases; no much larger clone is one base distant. The protocol used for the library was RT-PCR. Instrument on record: Illumina HiSeq 2500. In-frame beta chains were kept once TCRdb had trimmed the public reads at Q25 with fastp and called clones with MiXCR. Each CDR3 protein gets just one entry, which takes the most common genes and DNA from the rows behind it. The sample table contains about 170,000 distinct CDR3 sequences; only one count was recorded for roughly a tenth of them. Jointly, the top ten make up about a third of the sample. This sample was included in a study of response to subunit inactivated influenza vaccine listed by TCRdb under 2018. About the investigation overall: The study used deep quantitative T cell receptor repertoire profiling to track responses to a trivalent subunit inactivated influenza vaccine. Study-wide findings and limitations: According to the authors, only a limited number of new T cells may be recruited by each seasonal influenza vaccination.

The CDR3 measures 16 amino acids from cysteine to phenylalanine. Just CDR3 DNA is preserved here, 48 bases in frame from base 1. The germline V gene gives CDR1 as SGHAT and CDR2 as FQNNGV. The junction shows trimming of 5 bases on V and 6 bases on J, and the gene matches do not reach 11 bases of it. The rearrangement combines TRBV11-2 with TRBJ2-1; 9 junctional bases match TRBD2. Material: CD8+ T cells sorted from PBMCs, obtained approximately 25 months after vaccination. The sequence was collected from a man between 45 and 75 years old who received an inactivated influenza vaccine. Donor details come from another sample of the same person, matched by shared clones. This receptor carries the CDR3 CASSPSPSGALNEQFF. The DNA sequence is TGTGCCAGCAGCCCTTCGCCTAGCGGGGCCCTCAATGAGCAGTTCTTC.